Below, 11 T cell receptor beta chains from the same sample are listed, as sequenced in a study of CD4 T cells in relation to SARS-CoV-2 and coronaviruses (dated by TCRdb to the early 2020s). Libraries were constructed by the immunoSEQ multiplex PCR assay. In its TCRdb copy, this immuneACCESS table keeps in-frame sequences only and misses some clones. Where compared with another copy, unresolved V genes explain less than half of these, and the others have no known cause. Across this sample there are tens of thousands of clones, with 85% to 90% seen only once. The top ten clones comprise approximately 8.8% of the sample. Material: memory CD4+ T cells from PBMCs. This sample's cell subset or site label indicates: memory (non-naive) CD4+ T cells. The receptor set was obtained from an adult with COVID-19.

The CDR3 region is CASSLGGQTLGSTGELFF. As DNA, the CDR3 is TGTGCCAGCAGCTTAGGGGGACAGACTCTGGGGAGTACCGGGGAGCTGTTTTTT. The chain uses TRBV7-2 and TRBJ2-2; TRBD1 aligns across 7 bases. V lost 1 base, J lost 5 bases, and 13 bases stayed unmatched. The CDR3 loop spans 18 amino acids. CDR1 and CDR2 from the germline V gene are SGHTA and FQGNSA.

The CDR3 loop reads CASSPQGPGNTIYF. The CDR3 DNA reads TGTGCCAGCAGTCCCCAGGGACCTGGAAACACCATATATTTT. The gene calls are TRBV27 and TRBJ1-3; tentative D call: TRBD1 (5 bases). Germline CDR1 MNHEY, CDR2 SMNVEV (reference sequence). The CDR3 contains 14 residues. The V end lost 5 bases, the J end lost 2 bases, and 10 bases lay between the germline ends.

The rearrangement joins TRBV29-1 to TRBJ1-1; 10 bases are a match to TRBD1. This CDR3 is 14 amino acids long. Germline assignment: CDR1 SQVTM and CDR2 ANQGSEA. V was clipped by 5 bases and J by 5 bases; unmatched bases: 8. CDR3 in DNA: TGCAGCGTTTTACACGGGACAGGGGTGACTGAAGCTTTCTTT. It specifies CSVLHGTGVTEAFF.

The V call is TRBV5-1, the J call TRBJ2-7; 8 bases agree with TRBD1. V lost 4 bases and J lost 0; bases outside the gene matches: 6. CDR1 is SGHRS, CDR2 YFSETQ, per germline. This CDR3 has 15 amino acids. CDR3 coding DNA: TGCGCCAGCAGCCGGACAGGGATGAGCTCCTACGAGCAGTACTTC. It translates to CASSRTGMSSYEQYF.

This chain uses TRBV11-2 with TRBJ2-3, with TRBD1 matching over 9 bases. The junction had 7 bases not matched to a gene; V was cut back by 5 bases and J by 1 base. Per germline, CDR1 SGHAT and CDR2 FQNNGV. CDR3 length: 16 residues. The CDR3 here is CASSTGQGKGTDTQYF. The DNA of the CDR3 is TGTGCCAGCAGCACGGGACAGGGTAAGGGCACAGATACGCAGTATTTT.

J is TRBJ1-1 and V is TRBV12-3 or TRBV12-4; D is unclear. V was trimmed by 8 bases and J by 8 bases, leaving 18 bases between them. There are 13 residues in the CDR3. CDR3 sequence reads: CASRVDRWSEAFF. CDR3 nucleotides: TGTGCCAGCCGTGTAGACCGGTGGTCCGAAGCTTTCTTT.

This chain connects TRBV7-6 to TRBJ2-3, with D unclear. The CDR3 is made up of 16 amino acids. V dropped 6 bases and J dropped 1 base, with 17 bases sitting between them. Germline values: CDR1 SGHVS, CDR2 FNYEAQ. CDR3 protein: CASRRCRARCTDTQYF. The CDR3 DNA follows: TGTGCCAGCAGAAGATGCCGGGCGAGATGCACAGATACGCAGTATTTT.

This chain connects TRBV27 to TRBJ2-7, with 7 bases aligning to TRBD2. Germline values: CDR1 MNHEY, CDR2 SMNVEV (reference sequence). This CDR3 spans 17 amino acids. Trimming took 5 bases from V and 4 from J; bases not matched to a gene: 17. As DNA, the CDR3 is TGTGCCAGCAGTAAGGCGGGAAGCGGGACCATGGTTTACGAGCAGTACTTC. This gives the protein CASSKAGSGTMVYEQYF.

The CDR3 DNA sequence: TGTGCCAGCAGCTCTGGACAGGGTCCCTACGAGCAGTACTTC. Its translation is CASSSGQGPYEQYF. This chain connects TRBV7-2 to TRBJ2-7, with TRBD1 matching 8 bases. This CDR3 is 14 amino acids long. J gave up 2 bases and V 4 bases, and 4 bases lay outside the gene matches. The germline V gene has CDR1 SGHTA and CDR2 FQGNSA.

The chain is built from TRBV6-6 and TRBJ2-7; unclear D gene. CDR3 length: 12 residues. Per the germline V gene, CDR1 is MNHNY and CDR2 is SVGAGI (reference sequence). Trimming shortened V by 6 bases and J by 7 bases, and 13 bases separated the two germline ends. Written as DNA, the CDR3 is TGTGCCAGCAGCCCCACCCAACATGAGCAGTACTTC. Residues: CASSPTQHEQYF.

The chain has TRBV20-1 and TRBJ1-6, with a possible D match to TRBD1 (5 bases). This CDR3 is built from 12 residues. V lost 3 bases and J 7 bases, leaving 7 bases between the germline ends. Germline V gives CDR1 DFQATT, CDR2 SNEGSKA (reference sequence). Written as DNA, the CDR3 is TGCAGTGCTAGTGCAGGGAATTCACCCCTCCACTTT. It yields the protein CSASAGNSPLHF.